The clone carrying this TCR beta chain has only a few counts. Per the germline V gene, CDR1 is MNHGY and CDR2 is SAAAGT. V shed 5 bases and J 7 bases; nucleotides not matched to a gene: 8. This CDR3 has 15 amino acids. This record comes from a study of T cells in localized non-small cell lung cancer. The table came from immunoSEQ multiplex PCR; TCRdb's copy has only in-frame clones and leaves some out. This sample has more than 1,100 clones, with about 30% found just once. The clonotype was recovered from a male donor aged 60 or older with stage II squamous cell lung carcinoma. This rearrangement joins TRBV6-8 to TRBJ1-4; 9 nucleotides align to TRBD1. The sequenced sample was lung tumor tissue, obtained before any cancer treatment. The CDR3 sequence is CASSGQGYTGEKLFF. DNA of the CDR3: TGTGCCAGCAGTGGACAGGGGTATACGGGTGAAAAACTGTTTTTT.